This T cell receptor (beta chain) was sequenced for a study of shared clonotypes between healthy human individuals. V was cut by 4 bases and J by 3 bases, with 11 bases left in between. Germline CDR1 GTSNPN, CDR2 SVGIG (reference sequence). This CDR3 is 13 amino acids long. This table comes from immunoSEQ multiplex PCR, and its TCRdb copy is limited to in-frame clones, with some not included. The sample has 2.3 million or so clones; 80% to 95% are singletons. The clonotype originates from a man aged 18 to 29 in good health. Some clones in this sample may be carry-over from other donors' samples. Material for sequencing was naive CD4+ T cells from PBMCs. Subset reported: CD45RA+ positively selected. The chain joins TRBV30 to TRBJ2-3; D uncertain. CDR3 in amino acids: CAWNPPMTDTQYF. CDR3 DNA: TGTGCCTGGAACCCCCCTATGACAGATACGCAGTATTTT.